A selection of T cell receptor beta chains follows, all from one sample in a study of blood T cell repertoires in COVID-19. Clones were sequenced by immunoSEQ multiplex PCR, and TCRdb holds only the in-frame ones, with some missing. Of 200,000 to 300,000 clones in the sample, 86% were seen once. The sample consisted of peripheral blood. Every receptor here comes from a man in his sixties with acute or convalescent COVID-19. Each CDR3 is given with its conserved first and last residue. A D gene is named only where the DNA matches it firmly. Some rows have no size entry. The others give once, few or many, or a class for an expanded clone.

TRBV30	-	-	CAWTLDSSGNTIYF
TRBV18	TRBD1	-	CASSPTGAISNQPQHF
TRBV6-5	TRBD1	-	CASSSQGANGYTF
TRBV15	TRBD1	once	CATSTRGNTDTQYF
TRBV24-1	TRBD1	few	CATSDGDRLYGYTF
TRBV9	-	-	CASSAPRGANSGANVLTF
TRBV9	-	-	CASSVEVGDFYNEQFF
TRBV6-6	-	-	CASSYSADEQYF
TRBV12-3/TRBV12-4	TRBD2	-	CASRVAGTYEQYF
TRBV19	-	-	CASSIPPDTGELFF
TRBV20-1	TRBD1	-	CSASGQGAEKLFF
TRBV5-4	TRBD1	few	CASSPGQGGNTGELFF
TRBV12-5	TRBD1	-	CASGLEGTVSGYTF
TRBV6-2/TRBV6-3	TRBD2	-	CASSLAGGLGETQYF
TRBV6-5	TRBD1	-	CASSPGTGANQPQHF
TRBV6-5	TRBD1	-	CASSYFPTGTRYEQYF
TRBV18	-	few	CASSPRLGGSHEQYF
TRBV5-1	TRBD2	-	CASSLAQLAGVRTGELFF
TRBV6-2/TRBV6-3	TRBD1	-	CASSYNRGLDTGELFF
TRBV5-1	-	-	CASSLGQANTEAFF
TRBV9	TRBD2	-	CASSLRDYSYEQYF
TRBV6-5	-	few	CASNQGGETQYF
TRBV7-2	TRBD1	-	CASSLGRTGALSYTF
TRBV19	-	-	CASSIGAGGTDTQYF
TRBV9	-	-	CASSPQSGLSYEQYF
TRBV12-5	TRBD1	few	CASGAGDSMTYEQYF
TRBV7-9	TRBD1	-	CASSRDRGSTGNTIYF
TRBV3-1/TRBV3-2	-	-	CASSQALTPTDTQYF
TRBV30	-	-	CAMESQARGVAGYTF
TRBV27	TRBD1	-	CASTGQGAGNTEAFF
TRBV7-2	TRBD2	-	CASSPGLAGGPADTQYF
TRBV7-9	-	-	CASSWSTNTEAFF
TRBV30	-	-	CALGLESGKLFF
TRBV4-3	TRBD1	-	CASSHFKGQGADEQYF
TRBV2	-	-	CASRTDMDGYTF
TRBV28	-	-	CASISGAYGYTF
TRBV5-1	-	once	CASSPRTDGSEKLFF
TRBV5-4	-	-	CASSVDRKDQPQHF
TRBV6-5	TRBD1	-	CASSTRQGKEKLFF
TRBV5-4	-	-	CASSLERVLTF
TRBV19	-	-	CASSIEAGTANTGELFF
TRBV24-1	-	-	CATSDPSTQYF
TRBV6-5	-	-	CASSYSGSNEQFF
TRBV6-2/TRBV6-3	-	-	CASSYGSTRAGELFF
TRBV6-2/TRBV6-3	TRBD2	-	CASSYPGGREDVKNIQYF
TRBV4-2	TRBD1	-	CASSQATNRGLAKNIQYF
TRBV5-1	-	-	CASSRGGPGANVLTF
TRBV3-1/TRBV3-2	TRBD1	-	CASTQQGQNTEAFF
TRBV30	-	once	CAWSVRVGTSYNEQFF